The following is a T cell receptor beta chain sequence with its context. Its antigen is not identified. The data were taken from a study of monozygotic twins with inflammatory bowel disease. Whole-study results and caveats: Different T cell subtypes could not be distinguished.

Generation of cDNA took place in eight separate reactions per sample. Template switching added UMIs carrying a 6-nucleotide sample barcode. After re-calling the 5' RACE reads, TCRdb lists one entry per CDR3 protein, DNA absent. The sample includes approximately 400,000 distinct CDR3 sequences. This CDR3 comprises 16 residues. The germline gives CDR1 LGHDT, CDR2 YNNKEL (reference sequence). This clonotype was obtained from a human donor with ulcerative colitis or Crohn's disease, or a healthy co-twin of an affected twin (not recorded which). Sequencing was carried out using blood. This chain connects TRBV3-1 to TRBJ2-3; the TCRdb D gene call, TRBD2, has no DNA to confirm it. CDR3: CASSQGGLAGADTQYF.